This T cell receptor beta chain is from a study of T cell repertoires in cytomegalovirus infection (dated by TCRdb to 2018 to 2020). Regarding the research as a whole: The HLA type of each donor mattered for the analysis, because public TCR beta signatures pointed to carriage of CMV infection along with the matching HLA type.

The research as a whole found: The ex vivo response was dominated by HLA-C-restricted CMV-specific TCR beta clonotypes, which also provided the single most frequent clonotype in two of eight donors. Cumulative frequency of public TCR beta family members discriminated carriers of CMV infection plus the relevant HLA type in this cohort and an independent 352-donor cohort.

This clonotype was counted a few times. Its binding antigen is unknown. The record has no base qualities; no much larger clone is one base away. Instrument on record: Illumina HiSeq 1500. TCRdb reran the public reads through fastp at Q25 and MiXCR, keeping productive beta chains. When rows share a CDR3 protein, they turn into one entry using the most common DNA and genes. Counted in this sample were about 120,000 distinct CDR3 sequences; 10% of them appeared once. Approximately 33% of the sample belongs to the ten largest clones. Reading the germline V gene gives CDR1 MNHEY and CDR2 SVGEGT. The germline V end is reduced by 6 bases and the J end by 3 bases; junction bases left unmatched: 6. Taken from cysteine to phenylalanine, the CDR3 has 16 residues. The read is trimmed to its CDR3 DNA, 48 bases read in frame from base 1.

The sequence derives from a human donor in good health (CMV status not recorded). Some clones in this sample may be carry-over from other donors' samples. The material sequenced was PBMCs, sequenced either directly or after in vitro stimulation (not recorded which). The chain is encoded by TRBV6-2 or TRBV6-3 joined to TRBJ2-1, with TRBD1 matching 12 junction bases. The nucleotides are TGTGCCAGCAGCCTCCGGGACAGGGGGCTCTACAATGAGCAGTTCTTC. It encodes CASSLRDRGLYNEQFF.